This T cell receptor (beta chain) is drawn from a study of naive and memory T cell subsets. A UMI-containing oligonucleotide was joined by 3' ligation to the TCR cDNA template. Ligated cDNA underwent four rounds of PCR with nested alpha and beta constant region primers and SP2. For blood and skin samples, reverse transcription used TCR alpha and beta constant primers. Using its own MiXCR run on the 5' RACE reads, TCRdb lists one record per CDR3 protein. The profile shows about 32,000 distinct CDR3 sequences, approximately 15% of them singletons. The length of the CDR3 is 16 residues. Germline V gene sequence: CDR1 SGHRS, CDR2 YFSETQ. With V trimmed by 2 bases and J by 1 base, 6 bases remained unmatched. This clonotype was seen only a few times.

This TCR derives from a female donor in good health. The chain recombines TRBV5-1 with TRBJ2-5, with 9 bases fitting TRBD2. CDR3 region: CASSFTASGTQETQYF. The CDR3, as DNA: TGCGCCAGCAGCTTCACGGCTAGCGGGACCCAAGAGACCCAGTACTTC.